The 8 T cell receptor beta chains reported below all come from one sample, sequenced in a study of graft-versus-host responses after intestinal transplantation. The table came from immunoSEQ multiplex PCR; TCRdb's copy has only in-frame clones and leaves some out. Among around 71,000 clones listed, around 95% were seen once. These receptors' antigens are unknown. Sequencing was performed on unstimulated CD8+ T cells sorted from spleen or lymph node cells, taken before intestinal transplant. The receptors come from a human donor who received an intestinal transplant.

The chain recombines TRBV4-1 with TRBJ2-7; D possibly uses TRBD1 or TRBD2 (6 bases each). V lost 0 bases and J lost 4, with 10 bases in between. This CDR3 comprises 14 residues. Germline V CDR1 and CDR2: MGHRA, YSYEKL. The CDR3: CASSQDQGRYEQYF. For the CDR3, the DNA is TGCGCCAGCAGCCAAGATCAGGGGAGGTACGAGCAGTACTTC.

The sample holds one count of this clone. V is TRBV13 and J is TRBJ2-7; no firm D call. V lost 4 bases and J 2 bases, leaving 12 bases between the germline ends. The germline V gene encodes CDR1 PRHDT and CDR2 FYEKMQ (reference sequence). The CDR3 length is 14 residues. The CDR3: CASSYDNLAYEQYF. The CDR3 nucleotides are TGTGCCAGCAGCTACGACAATCTTGCCTACGAGCAGTACTTC. Full variable domain (remainder filled in from reference TRBV13 and TRBJ2-7): AAGVIQSPRHLIKEKRETATLKCYPIPRHDTVYWYQQGPGQDPQFLISFYEKMQSDKGSIPDRFSAQQFSDYHSELNMSSLELGDSALYFCASSYDNLAYEQYFGPGTRLTVT.

The chain employs TRBV2 and TRBJ2-7; a possible D gene is TRBD1 (5 bases). V was cut by 5 bases and J by 6 bases, with 11 bases left in between. The germline V gene has CDR1 SNHLY and CDR2 FYNNEI. This CDR3 has 12 residues. The CDR3 DNA follows: TGTGCCAGCAGTCCGCGTGGGGCCGAGCAGTACTTC. Its protein is CASSPRGAEQYF.

About this clone: The same CDR3 arises from other DNA sequences in this sample as well. The chain uses TRBV7-6 and TRBJ2-7, with unresolved D. The V gene lost 2 bases and the J gene lost 0 bases, with 5 bases spanning the gap. Germline lookup yields CDR1 SGHVS and CDR2 FNYEAQ. The CDR3 covers 13 residues. CDR3 in amino acids: CASSLSSSYEQYF. CDR3 nucleotide sequence: TGTGCCAGCAGCTTATCAAGCTCCTACGAGCAGTACTTC.

J is TRBJ1-1 and V is TRBV7-6, with D possibly matching TRBD1 (6 bases). The CDR3 has 13 amino acids. Germline loops: CDR1 SGHVS, CDR2 FNYEAQ. V was clipped by 5 bases and J by 6 bases, with 13 bases between them. CDR3: CASSLPGTSEAFF. In nucleotides, the CDR3 is TGTGCCAGCAGCCTACCCGGGACATCTGAAGCTTTCTTT.

This chain uses TRBV7-3 with TRBJ1-1, with 7 bases aligning to TRBD1. Germline V gene sequence: CDR1 SGHTA, CDR2 FQGTGA. V dropped 5 bases and J dropped 1; count of bases not matched to a gene: 4. The CDR3 covers 14 residues. CDR3 DNA: TGTGCCAGCAGCAATGGACAGGAGAACACTGAAGCTTTCTTT. It translates to CASSNGQENTEAFF.

This chain links TRBV4-1 with TRBJ2-7; 8 bases map to TRBD1. The CDR3 is 14 amino acids. From germline, CDR1 is MGHRA and CDR2 YSYEKL. V was pared by 1 base and J by 5 bases, with 4 bases of the junction left unmatched. CDR3 sequence: CASSQVQGQDEQYF. Here the CDR3 DNA reads TGCGCCAGCAGCCAAGTACAGGGACAGGACGAGCAGTACTTC.

The J gene is TRBJ1-1, the V gene TRBV29-1; D is undetermined. The germline V gene has CDR1 SQVTM and CDR2 ANQGSEA. V was clipped by 0 bases and J by 2 bases, with 16 bases between them. This CDR3 is 16 amino acids long. The chain's CDR3 is CSVEEFLHEGNTEAFF. DNA of the CDR3: TGCAGCGTTGAAGAATTTCTACACGAAGGAAACACTGAAGCTTTCTTT.